This paragraph covers one T cell receptor (beta chain) sequence. What this receptor recognizes is not known. Base qualities are not at hand, and no much larger clone is one base apart. Library creation used the immunoSEQ multiplex PCR assay. A mixture of 60 forward primers for TCR Vbeta segments and 13 reverse primers for TCR Jbeta segments was used in the multiplex PCR. The CDR3 region of rearranged TCR beta genes was amplified from genomic DNA with a multiplex PCR assay. The amplified TCR beta libraries were sequenced on the Illumina HiSeq System as 87-base-pair reads. In the source study's methods: Across the 700 or so repertoires, a later analysis counted 80 million or so unique TCR beta chains, approximately 12 million of which were shared by at least two donors. Raw reads were error-corrected and collapsed into unique sequences by a nearest-neighbor algorithm in which closely related sequences were merged to remove PCR and sequencing errors. V, D and J gene segments were assigned by aligning CDR3 sequences to IMGT reference sequences. For a sequence to be retained, at least a six-nucleotide match to both a V gene segment and a J gene segment was required. A rearrangement was called productive if the CDR3 had no stop codons and remained in frame with V and J, and every other rearrangement was called non-productive. Following IMGT convention, CDR3 was defined as the stretch from the second conserved V-encoded cysteine up to the conserved J-encoded phenylalanine. In an earlier analysis of around 540 of the donors, sequences lacking an unambiguous match to a single V gene segment were excluded. An earlier analysis of several hundred of the donors called V segments functional above 56.7% productive rearrangements and segregating when the between-donor standard deviation exceeded 5%. A statistical classification framework was built to diagnose cytomegalovirus status from the catalog of TCR beta chain sequences. In a later analysis, TCR nucleotide sequences were compared against IMGT/GENE-DB human TR gene sequences so that V and J genes could be assigned. In a later analysis, CDR3 sequences and most-parsimonious VDJ recombination scenarios were assigned using the TCRdist pipeline. In a later analysis, every TCR beta chain was defined by the combination of its CDR3 amino acid sequence and its V-gene family, and reads without a unique V-gene family were dropped. A later analysis removed nearly 600 highly shared, low-generation-probability nucleotide sequences to deal with suspected cross-contamination and a sequencing artifact. In a later analysis, a clonal expansion index was calculated for each public chain from normalized within-repertoire ranks of inferred template counts. Generation probabilities in a later analysis came from a VDJ recombination model fitted to out-of-frame rearrangements, and those results were checked against IGoR. Hypergeometric tests were used in a later analysis to score TCR-TCR, TCR-HLA and TCR-CMV co-occurrence, with a repertoire-size bias correction applied to the TCR pairs. To estimate false discovery rates, a later analysis permuted the HLA or CMV assignments 20 times. In a later analysis, co-occurring TCRs were grouped using DBSCAN, and TCRdist sequence similarity was added for clustering within HLA-allele-positive subsets. For co-occurrence clustering, repertoires with fewer than 30,000 or more than 120,000 public chains were excluded, along with roughly 5 repertoires with anomalous nucleotide sharing. TCRdb mirrors the immuneACCESS table, restricted to in-frame sequences. Some clones are absent from its copies; in checked studies, under half trace to an unresolved V gene, and the reason for the others is unknown. V and J calls and clone size are given by that table; D and trimming were obtained from the DNA. The sample table lists 110,000 to 150,000 clones, around 80% of them with a count of one. 1.5% to 2.5% of the sample belongs to the ten largest clones.

This entry is derived from a study of cytomegalovirus exposure and HLA in healthy donors (dated by TCRdb to between 2016 and 2019). Turning to the overall study: In an earlier analysis of 450 to 750 of the donors, 250 to 350 Gb of sequence data and approximately 120 million unique TCR beta sequences from about 179 million T cells were reported. Every repertoire in the discovery cohort had been generated on one and the same sequencing platform. Donor age, sex, ethnicity and CMV serostatus were compiled alongside the repertoire data. A separate validation cohort of 100 to 150 different subjects was used in addition to the roughly 620-subject first cohort. Of the roughly 430 genotyped donors, 65% to 90% fell in the genetic ancestry cluster associated with self-reported Caucasian donors. An earlier analysis of fewer than 750 of the donors used high-throughput TCR beta sequencing to judge whether each TCR beta V gene segment behaved as functional or pseudogenic. Class I and class II HLA loci were covered by the typing at four-digit resolution. An early release that covered fewer than 750 HLA-typed donors contained approximately 300 gigabases of sequencing data and about 93 million unique TCR sequences. Roughly five DR-DQ haplotypes were treated as single units for association and clustering because of strong linkage in the cohort. The study used immunosequencing to profile the T cell repertoires of 666 subjects and linked those repertoires to cytomegalovirus serostatus. Typing coverage varied by locus: roughly 620-640 donors for A, B, C, DRB1 and DQB1; roughly 520 for DQA1; over 600 for DPA1; roughly 470 for DPB1. A later genetic analysis took genome-wide SNP genotypes for about 55% of the roughly 700 donors and used that subset as a discovery cohort. In a later analysis, previously published TCR beta repertoires from several hundred donors were re-analyzed and high-resolution HLA genotyping was added so that TCR occurrence patterns could be studied. To predict cytomegalovirus infection status, the study combined high-throughput TCR immunosequencing, statistical association of individual TCRs with disease status, and machine learning. Among 300 to 500 genotyped donors of the cohort, an average of roughly 230,000 unique TCR beta nucleotide sequences was sequenced per donor, of which 15% to 20% were non-productive. The aim of the study was to test whether cataloging public T cell receptors could identify signatures of past pathogen exposure. Rather than drawing on any new phenotypic data, the later analysis identified candidate immune exposures from TCR beta sequences and the way those sequences occurred across donors.

Including the terminal cysteine and phenylalanine, the CDR3 comprises 15 residues. This entry keeps only the CDR3 DNA: 45 bases, framed from base 1. Relative to germline, V is missing 3 bases and J is missing 8 bases, with 4 bases of the junction outside any gene match. The germline V gene gives CDR1 as SGHRS and CDR2 as YFSETQ. Here is what the overall study found, with its caveats: An association between a missense DCLRE1C variant and V-gene and J-gene trimming of TCR beta chains was found in a later genetic analysis and replicated in an independent cohort. Because counts were too low, about 18 rarely observed V segments, including chromosome 9 orphons, were left out of the earlier analysis of about 620 of the donors. Several of the top co-occurrence clusters appeared to be linked to parvovirus B19, influenza, CMV and Epstein-Barr virus, according to a later analysis. When HLA alleles, especially DR and DQ, strongly co-occurred, attributing TCR associations to individual alleles was difficult. Most TCR sequences were observed very rarely across donors, whereas some public TCRs were present in many individuals. In a later analysis, HLA-associated TCR beta chains were found to be more clonally expanded and to have lower generation probabilities than equally common non-associated chains. The study listed around 160 TCR beta chains as associated with cytomegalovirus. The presence/absence analyses assumed that sequencing depth was roughly uniform across donors, and that assumption may not be true. The authors suggested that the approach could potentially be extended to other disease states and immunological phenotypes. In a later genetic analysis, fewer N-insertions in productive TCRs were reported among donors in an Asian-associated ancestry cluster than the roughly 700-donor mean. This cohort had only TCR beta chains sequenced, and the lack of alpha or paired-chain data limited which features could be detected. In a later analysis, the rate of TCR association differed among HLA loci, with DRB1 alleles having the most associated TCRs and HLA-C alleles having the fewest. At a false discovery rate of 0.05, a later analysis linked 16,000 or so TCR beta sequences to specific HLA alleles. The sequencing pipeline was judged likely to have produced a cluster of highly shared sequence variants as a technical artifact. In vitro tests confirmed that a few of the cytomegalovirus-associated TCR beta chains recognize cytomegalovirus antigens. In both the original and validation cohorts, the classifier was reported to diagnose cytomegalovirus status with high specificity and sensitivity. Correlated functional status among segregating V segments might be attributable to linkage disequilibrium, but an unknown experimental factor could not be ruled out. Some IMGT-functional V segments, including TRBV6-2 and TRBV6-3, could not be told apart with the 87-base-pair reads, so those segments were excluded. In a later analysis, most CMV-associated TCR beta chains were found to appear HLA-restricted, with HLA associations seemingly driven largely by CMV exposure. A further reported finding was that TCR beta sequences accurately predicted the HLA-A and HLA-B alleles for most subjects in the first cohort. For the cohort, immune exposure information was limited to CMV serostatus. Because some donors lacked HLA typing at each locus, the association tests relied only on the typed subset. In an earlier analysis of approximately 600 of the donors, most TCR beta V segments were observed in productive rearrangements about 87% or about 30% of the time, broadly matching IMGT annotations.

In total, 630 or so healthy bone marrow donors made up the cohort. At the time of sampling, every cohort member was nominally healthy, though immune exposures that went unrecorded were likely present. The donor was CMV seronegative and belonged to the group of several hundred seronegative cohort members. Every donor gave a peripheral blood sample, and the peripheral blood mononuclear cells from that sample were used for TCR beta sequencing. The Qiagen DNeasy Blood Extraction Kit was used to extract genomic DNA from the blood cell samples. Here the chain combines TRBV5-1 and TRBJ2-1; 14 nucleotides in the junction match TRBD2. The sequencing input was PBMCs. The sequence came from a woman aged 40 to 50 in good health and CMV-seronegative. The CDR3 protein is CASSWRGLAGDEQFF. At the DNA level, the sequence is TGCGCCAGCAGCTGGAGGGGACTAGCGGGAGATGAGCAGTTCTTC.